Listed below are T cell receptor beta chains from one sample, sequenced in a study of shared clonotypes between healthy human individuals. Using immunoSEQ multiplex PCR, the repertoire was profiled, and TCRdb retains in-frame clones only, with some absent. Among about 660,000 clones, 74% were seen once, and the ten largest hold roughly 1.7%. Sequencing was carried out using memory CD4+ T cells sorted from blood. Receptors were obtained from a woman younger than 45 in good health. The CDR3 runs from the conserved cysteine through the conserved F or W. D genes are given only for firm matches. Where a row states a size, it is once, few, many or the class of an expanded clone; other rows omit it.

v_gene	d_gene	j_gene	abundance	CDR3nt	CDR3aa
TRBV5-6	TRBD1	TRBJ1-3	.	TGTGCCAGCAGCTGGGGAGACAGGGTCTCTGGAAACACCATATATTTT	CASSWGDRVSGNTIYF
TRBV25-1	.	TRBJ2-1	once	TGTGCCAGCACACTAGCTTATGAGCAGTTCTTC	CASTLAYEQFF
TRBV6-5	TRBD1	TRBJ1-6	.	TGTGCCAGCAGCAGGAAACCGGGACAGAATTCACCCCTCCACTTT	CASSRKPGQNSPLHF
TRBV7-2	.	TRBJ2-7	.	TGTGCCAGCAGCTTATATCTGGGGGAGCAGTACTTC	CASSLYLGEQYF
TRBV5-1	TRBD1	TRBJ1-2	.	TGCGCCAGCAGCGTGGACAGGAACTATGGCTACACCTTC	CASSVDRNYGYTF
TRBV6-5	TRBD1	TRBJ2-7	.	TGTGCCAGCAGTTACTCAGGACAGGATTACTACGAGCAGTACTTC	CASSYSGQDYYEQYF
TRBV18	.	TRBJ1-3	.	TGTGCCAGCTCACCACCGGGGCGCAACTCTGGAAACACCATATATTTT	CASSPPGRNSGNTIYF
TRBV5-6	.	TRBJ1-2	.	TGTGCCAGCAGCTTGTTATCAGTTAACTATGGCTACACCTTC	CASSLLSVNYGYTF
TRBV21-1	.	TRBJ2-7	.	TGTGCCAGCAGCAAAGTAGTCAGGGGGCGTTACGAGCAGTACTTC	CASSKVVRGRYEQYF
TRBV7-9	.	TRBJ2-3	once	TGTGCCAGCAGGGGGAACACAGATACGCAGTATTTT	CASRGNTDTQYF
TRBV7-2	TRBD2	TRBJ2-2	.	TGTGCCAGCAGCTTAGGCCTAGCGGGAGTCGGCGGGGAGCTGTTTTTT	CASSLGLAGVGGELFF
TRBV10-2	.	TRBJ2-3	few	TGCGCCAGCAGTGAGGCAGGGCTCGGCACAGATACGCAGTATTTT	CASSEAGLGTDTQYF
TRBV28	.	TRBJ2-2	few	TGTGCCAGCAGTTTTGGGGGAAACACCGGGGAGCTGTTTTTT	CASSFGGNTGELFF
TRBV4-2	.	TRBJ2-2	few	TGTGCCAGCAGCCCCAGACAGGACAGAAGCACCGGGGAGCTGTTTTTT	CASSPRQDRSTGELFF
TRBV7-7	TRBD1	TRBJ2-5	many	TGTGCCAGCAGCTTAGGGACAGGGGGCCAAGAGACCCAGTACTTC	CASSLGTGGQETQYF
TRBV4-2	.	TRBJ2-2	.	TGTGCCAGCAGCCAAGACCGGATTTACACCGGGGAGCTGTTTTTT	CASSQDRIYTGELFF
TRBV25-1	.	TRBJ2-3	.	TGTGCCAGCAGTGAAAAAGGGGGGAACACAGATACGCAGTATTTT	CASSEKGGNTDTQYF
TRBV6-1	.	TRBJ1-1	.	TGTGCCAGCAGCCCCGCTTGGGGGGGCACTGAAGCTTTCTTT	CASSPAWGGTEAFF
TRBV5-1	.	TRBJ2-1	.	TGCGCCAGCAGCTTAGACTTAGGCTCCTACAATGAGCAGTTCTTC	CASSLDLGSYNEQFF
TRBV30	.	TRBJ2-3	.	TGTGCCTGGAGTCTCGATGTAGGGGGTTTCACTAGCGCAGATACGCAGTATTTT	CAWSLDVGGFTSADTQYF
TRBV27	.	TRBJ1-2	.	TGTGCCAGCAGTCCAGGTTATGGCTACACCTTC	CASSPGYGYTF
TRBV5-1	.	TRBJ2-1	.	TGCGCCAGCAGCTTGCAGTCGACCTACTCCTACAATGAGCAGTTCTTC	CASSLQSTYSYNEQFF
TRBV28	TRBD1	TRBJ1-1	.	TGTGCCAGCAGTCGGCAGGGGGCAGCAGCTTTCTTT	CASSRQGAAAFF
TRBV27	.	TRBJ2-7	.	TGTGCCAGCAGTTTAGGAGCAGGGGTTCCCCTGTACGAGCAGTACTTC	CASSLGAGVPLYEQYF
TRBV4-1	.	TRBJ1-3	.	TGCGCCAGCAGCCAACCAACTGCGGGAGGTACTGGAAACACCATATATTTT	CASSQPTAGGTGNTIYF
TRBV5-1	TRBD1	TRBJ2-7	few	TGCGCCAGCAGCGACCGGACAGGGCCCCTCTACGAGCAGTACTTC	CASSDRTGPLYEQYF
TRBV6-5	.	TRBJ2-2	few	TGTGCCAGCAGTTGGGCGGGCCGGACCGGGGAGCTGTTTTTT	CASSWAGRTGELFF
TRBV23-1	TRBD2	TRBJ2-5	.	TGCGCCAGCAGTCCACGGGGGGGGCTAGCGTGCGAGACCCAGTACTTC	CASSPRGGLACETQYF
TRBV11-3	TRBD1	TRBJ2-3	few	TGTGCCAGCAGCCTCGGGACAGCCACAGATACGCAGTATTTT	CASSLGTATDTQYF